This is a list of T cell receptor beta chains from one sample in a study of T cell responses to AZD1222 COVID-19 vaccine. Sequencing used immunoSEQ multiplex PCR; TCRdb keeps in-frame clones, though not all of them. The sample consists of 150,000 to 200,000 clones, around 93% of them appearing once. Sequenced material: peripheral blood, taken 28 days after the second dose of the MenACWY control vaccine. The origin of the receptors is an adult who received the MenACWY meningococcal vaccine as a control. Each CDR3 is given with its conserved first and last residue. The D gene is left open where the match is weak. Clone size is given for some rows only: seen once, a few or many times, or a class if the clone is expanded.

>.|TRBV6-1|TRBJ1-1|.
TGTGCCAGCAGTGAAGTATACGGGAAGAACACTGAAGCTTTCTTT
CASSEVYGKNTEAFF
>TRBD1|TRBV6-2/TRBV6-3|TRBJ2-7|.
TGTGCCAGCAGTCTGATTCTCGGACAGGTAACCTACGAGCAGTACTTC
CASSLILGQVTYEQYF
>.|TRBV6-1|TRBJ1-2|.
TGTGCCAGCAGTGACAGGCCAGGCTACACCTTC
CASSDRPGYTF
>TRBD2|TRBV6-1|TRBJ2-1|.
TGTGCCAGCAGTGAAATGAACGGGGGGGCCGTAGATGAGCAGTTCTTC
CASSEMNGGAVDEQFF
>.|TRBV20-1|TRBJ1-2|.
TGCAGTGCAAGGTCAGGCTATGGCTACACCTTC
CSARSGYGYTF
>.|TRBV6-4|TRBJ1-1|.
TGTGCCAGCAGCAACACAGGGAACACTGAAGCTTTCTTT
CASSNTGNTEAFF
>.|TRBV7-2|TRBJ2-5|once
TGTGCCAGCAGCTCAGTAGGCCAGCCGGGAGAGACCCAGTACTTC
CASSSVGQPGETQYF
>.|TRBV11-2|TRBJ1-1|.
TGTGCCAGCAGCTTAAGAGAGAACACTGAAGCTTTCTTT
CASSLRENTEAFF
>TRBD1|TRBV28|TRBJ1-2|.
TGTGCCAGCTGGCAACAGGGGGTCTATGGCTACACCTTC
CASWQQGVYGYTF
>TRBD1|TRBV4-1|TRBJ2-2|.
TGCGCCAGCAGCCACGCGGGACAGGGTGCGAACACCGGGGAGCTGTTTTTT
CASSHAGQGANTGELFF
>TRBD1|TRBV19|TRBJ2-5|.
TGTGCCAGTAGTGTACAGGGACAGTCATACGGGACCCAGTACTTC
CASSVQGQSYGTQYF
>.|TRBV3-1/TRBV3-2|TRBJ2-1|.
TGTGCCAGCAGCCAAGATAAGGGGACACTATCCTACAATGAGCAGTTCTTC
CASSQDKGTLSYNEQFF
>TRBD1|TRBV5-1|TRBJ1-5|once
TGCGCCAGCAGCTTGGCGGGACAGCTCAATCAGCCCCAGCATTTT
CASSLAGQLNQPQHF
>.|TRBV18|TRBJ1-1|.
TGTGCCAGCTCACCAGATAACTCCAGGACTGAAGCTTTCTTT
CASSPDNSRTEAFF
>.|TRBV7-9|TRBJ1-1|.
TGTGCCAGCAGCCCTCTCCCGAACACTGAAGCTTTCTTT
CASSPLPNTEAFF
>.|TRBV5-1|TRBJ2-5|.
TGCGCCAGCATTGGTGGTGGGGGGTCGGAGACCCAGTACTTC
CASIGGGGSETQYF
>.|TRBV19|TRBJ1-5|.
TGTGCCAGTAGTGAGGGGCAGCCCCAGCATTTT
CASSEGQPQHF
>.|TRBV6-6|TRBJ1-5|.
TGTGCCACCGGGGTGTTTCAGCCCCAGCATTTT
CATGVFQPQHF
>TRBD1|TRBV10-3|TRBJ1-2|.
TGTGCCATCAGTGCTTTGGGACAGGGGGCGCGGCCAAACTATGGCTACACCTTC
CAISALGQGARPNYGYTF
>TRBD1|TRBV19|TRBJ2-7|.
TGTGCCAGGGGGCCAGACAGGGGGTCCTACGAGCAGTACTTC
CARGPDRGSYEQYF
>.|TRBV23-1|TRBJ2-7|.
TGCGCCATCACGGAGGGACACCACTACGAGCAGTACTTC
CAITEGHHYEQYF
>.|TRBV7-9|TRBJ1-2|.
TGTGCCAGCAGCTTACAGCCCGGGACCTATGGCTACACCTTC
CASSLQPGTYGYTF
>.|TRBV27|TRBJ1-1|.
TGTGCCAGCAGTGCCCGGTTTAGTTCGAGTGAAGCTTTCTTT
CASSARFSSSEAFF
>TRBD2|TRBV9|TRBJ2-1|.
TGTGCCAGCAGCGTAGGTGGCGGGGGCTACAATGAGCAGTTCTTC
CASSVGGGGYNEQFF
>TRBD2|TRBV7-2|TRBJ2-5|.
TGTGCCAGCAGCTCCATCCCTTCGACTAGCGGAAAAGAGACCCAGTACTTC
CASSSIPSTSGKETQYF
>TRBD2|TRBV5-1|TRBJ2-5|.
TGCGCCAGCAGCCCCGGGGGGGCCGGAGAGACCCAGTACTTC
CASSPGGAGETQYF
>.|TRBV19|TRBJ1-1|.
TGTGCCAGTAGTAAGTTGGGGACGGCGTCGAGCACTGAAGCTTTCTTT
CASSKLGTASSTEAFF
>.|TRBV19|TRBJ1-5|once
TGTGCCAGTAGGGTCTTCTCAGCTAACAATCAGCCCCAGCATTTT
CASRVFSANNQPQHF
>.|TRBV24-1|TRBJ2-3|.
TGTGCCACCTCCGGGGGCATCACAGATACGCAGTATTTT
CATSGGITDTQYF
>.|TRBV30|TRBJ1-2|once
TGTGCCTGGAACCTCCTAGGCATGTATGGCTACACCTTC
CAWNLLGMYGYTF
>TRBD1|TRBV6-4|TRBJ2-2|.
TGTGCCAGCAGCCCCACCCAGGGGGCCGGGGAGCTGTTTTTT
CASSPTQGAGELFF
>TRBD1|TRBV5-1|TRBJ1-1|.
TGCGCCAGCAGCAACAGGGGGCAACTGAACACTGAAGCTTTCTTT
CASSNRGQLNTEAFF
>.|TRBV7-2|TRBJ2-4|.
TGTGCCAGCAGCTTCGAAGGCTCGCAGGCAGGGCGGACCAAAAACATTCAGTACTTC
CASSFEGSQAGRTKNIQYF
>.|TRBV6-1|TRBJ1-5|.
TGTGCCAGCAGTGAATTCATCTTCGAGCTAAATCAGCCCCAGCATTTT
CASSEFIFELNQPQHF
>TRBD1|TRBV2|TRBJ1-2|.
TGTGCCAGCAGTCCCGGACAGGGATGGTATGGCTACACCTTC
CASSPGQGWYGYTF
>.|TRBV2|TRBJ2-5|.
TGTGCCAGCAGCTGGGACTTAAACCAAGAGACCCAGTACTTC
CASSWDLNQETQYF
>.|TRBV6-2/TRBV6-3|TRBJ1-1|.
TGTGCCAGCAGTTATCTGGGGGTTTTGAACACTGAAGCTTTCTTT
CASSYLGVLNTEAFF
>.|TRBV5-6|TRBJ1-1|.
TGTGCCAGCAGCTTACTCGTGACAGAGTTCAAAGAAGCTTTCTTT
CASSLLVTEFKEAFF
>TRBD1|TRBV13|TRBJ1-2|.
TGTGCCAGCAGCAGGACAGGGGGTGTCTATGGCTACACCTTC
CASSRTGGVYGYTF
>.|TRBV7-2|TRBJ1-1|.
TGTGCCAGCAGCTTTAGTATGGGAACCACTGAAGCTTTCTTT
CASSFSMGTTEAFF
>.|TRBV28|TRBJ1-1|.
TGTGCCAGCTCAAAGCACGGAGGGTTGGCTGAAGCTTTCTTT
CASSKHGGLAEAFF
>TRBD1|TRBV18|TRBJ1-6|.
TGTGCCAGCTCACCATTTAGGGACAGAGAGAATTCACCCCTCCACTTT
CASSPFRDRENSPLHF
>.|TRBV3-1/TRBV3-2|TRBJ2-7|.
TGTGCCAGCGGCTCTTCCTACGAGCAGTACTTC
CASGSSYEQYF
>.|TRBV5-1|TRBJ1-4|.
TGCGCCAGCAGCTTCTCGAATGAAAAACTGTTTTTT
CASSFSNEKLFF
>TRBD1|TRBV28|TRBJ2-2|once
TGTGCCAGCAGTTCCCCGGGACAGGGGTACACCGGGGAGCTGTTTTTT
CASSSPGQGYTGELFF
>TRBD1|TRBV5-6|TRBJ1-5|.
TGTGCCAGCAGCTTGTTGGGGGGACAGGCGACGAGTAGTCAGCCCCAGCATTTT
CASSLLGGQATSSQPQHF